This entry is about one T cell receptor (beta chain). What it recognizes is unknown. These data come from a study of blood T cells in healthy people across ages. The germline V gene encodes CDR1 SQVTM and CDR2 ANQGSEA. Trimming took 4 bases from V and 4 from J, leaving 10 bases between them. The CDR3 is 12 amino acids. A second PCR of 7 to 11 cycles used a sample-barcoded 5' primer and a J-beta primer mix. A template-switch adaptor containing 12 random nucleotides labeled each cDNA molecule. Each CDR3 protein gets one entry after TCRdb re-called the 5' RACE reads with MiXCR. Of about 1.1 million distinct CDR3 sequences detected, around two fifths appear once; the ten largest clones hold around 13%. Study-wide findings and caveats: Diversity of TCR beta correlated strongly with naive T cell percentage. Significant beta diversity loss was already apparent by age about 42, declining roughly linearly.

Sequenced sample: blood. The TCR originated in a man between 18 and 35 years old in good health. The chain is built from TRBV29-1 and TRBJ1-1; no firm D call. The CDR3 spells CSVVDQGTEAFF. CDR3 nucleotides: TGCAGCGTTGTGGACCAAGGCACTGAAGCTTTCTTT.